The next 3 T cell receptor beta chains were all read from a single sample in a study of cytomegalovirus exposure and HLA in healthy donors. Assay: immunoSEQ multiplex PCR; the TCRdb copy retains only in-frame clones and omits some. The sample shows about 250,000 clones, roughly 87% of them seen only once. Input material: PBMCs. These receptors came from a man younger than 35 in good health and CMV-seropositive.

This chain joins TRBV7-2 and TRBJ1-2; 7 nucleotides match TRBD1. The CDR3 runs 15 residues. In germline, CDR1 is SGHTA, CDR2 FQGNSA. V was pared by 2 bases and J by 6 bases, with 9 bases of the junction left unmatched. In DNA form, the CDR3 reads TGTGCCAGCAGCTTAAGGCAGGGGGAATTAGATGGCTACACCTTC. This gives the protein CASSLRQGELDGYTF.

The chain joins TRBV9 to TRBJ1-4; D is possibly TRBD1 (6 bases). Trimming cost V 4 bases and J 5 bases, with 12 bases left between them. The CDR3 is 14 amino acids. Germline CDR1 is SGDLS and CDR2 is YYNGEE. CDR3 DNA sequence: TGTGCCAGCAGCCAAGGCGGGGGCAATGAAAAACTGTTTTTT. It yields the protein CASSQGGGNEKLFF.

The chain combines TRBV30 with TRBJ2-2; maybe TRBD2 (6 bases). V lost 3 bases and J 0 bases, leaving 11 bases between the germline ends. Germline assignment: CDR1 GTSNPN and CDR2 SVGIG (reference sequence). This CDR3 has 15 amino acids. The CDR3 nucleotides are TGTGCCTGGAGGGGAGGCACCGCGAACACCGGGGAGCTGTTTTTT. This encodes CAWRGGTANTGELFF.